This T cell receptor beta chain was sequenced for a study of blood T cell repertoires in COVID-19. Per the study methods: Using reference gene primer amplification, nucleated cell counts were estimated. Sequencing used immunoSEQ multiplex PCR; TCRdb keeps in-frame clones, though not all of them. The DNA was the basis for D and trimming; V, J and clone size are from that table. Of 120,000 or so clones listed, more than 90% are singletons. The CDR3 spans 14 residues. V dropped 6 bases and J dropped 8 bases, with 16 bases sitting between them. Germline V CDR1 and CDR2: SNHLY, FYNNEI. The receptor was isolated from a man aged 50-60 years with active COVID-19. The source material was peripheral blood. The chain is built from TRBV2 and TRBJ1-4; D is perhaps TRBD1 (6 bases). Written as DNA, the CDR3 is TGTGCCAGCAGCCCGGCGGGGGCGCAGGAAAAACTGTTTTTT. Translating gives CASSPAGAQEKLFF.